The present T cell receptor beta chain was sequenced within a study of blood T cells in healthy people across ages. Across the study: Capture via template switching afforded approximately one barcoded beta molecule per two T cells.

CDR3 length: 18 amino acids. V was pared by 0 bases and J by 2 bases, with 14 bases between. Germline CDR1 reads MGHRA; CDR2 reads YSYEKL. General observations from the study: Unsorted PBMC material precluded a definitive naive versus antigen-experienced comparison. Nothing was known about donor CMV status, and this possibly confounded expanded clonotype changes.

For the second PCR, which ran for about 6 to 11 cycles, a sample-barcoded 5' primer and a J-beta primer mix were used. TCRdb re-derived calls from the 5' RACE reads in MiXCR, one entry per CDR3 protein. The sample has 910,000 or so distinct CDR3 sequences; approximately 50% are singletons. Concerning this clonotype itself: Its target is not known.

Sequencing used blood. The sequence was obtained from an older woman in good health. The genes are TRBV4-1 and TRBJ2-6, with D hard to call. The CDR3 here is CASSQDRRTITGANVLTF. CDR3 DNA sequence: TGCGCCAGCAGCCAAGATAGGAGAACGATTACTGGGGCCAACGTCCTGACTTTC.